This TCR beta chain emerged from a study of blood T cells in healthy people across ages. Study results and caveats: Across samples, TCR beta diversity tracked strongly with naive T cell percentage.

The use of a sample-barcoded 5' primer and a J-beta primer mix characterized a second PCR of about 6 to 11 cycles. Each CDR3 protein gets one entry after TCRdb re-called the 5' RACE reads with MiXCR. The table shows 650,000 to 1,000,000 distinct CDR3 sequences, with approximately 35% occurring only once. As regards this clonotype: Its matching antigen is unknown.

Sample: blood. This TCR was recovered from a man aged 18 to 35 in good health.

CDR3 protein: CSASPLQSSYNEQFF. CDR3 nucleotide sequence: TGCAGTGCTAGCCCTTTACAGAGCTCCTACAATGAGCAGTTCTTC. The chain carries TRBV20-1 and TRBJ2-1; D not resolved. Trimming removed 3 bases from V and 0 bases from J, with 12 bases in between. The CDR3 has 15 amino acids. CDR1 and CDR2 (germline): DFQATT, SNEGSKA (reference sequence).